The rows below give T cell receptor beta chains drawn from one sample of a study of response to subunit inactivated influenza vaccine. From the RT-PCR reads, TCRdb called clonotypes with MiXCR, one entry per CDR3 protein. The sample yields roughly 570,000 distinct CDR3 sequences, about an eighth seen once. The specimen comprised PBMCs from blood, sampled roughly 47 days after vaccination. Source of these receptors: a man aged 50 to 59 who received an inactivated influenza vaccine. CDR3s include the opening cysteine and the closing phenylalanine or tryptophan. Fields, in order: clone size, J gene, D gene, V gene, CDR3 protein, CDR3 DNA. A D gene is named only where the DNA matches it firmly. Clone size is not always given. Where it is, it says once, few, many or a class for expanded clones.

size: many
J: TRBJ2-2
D: NA
V: TRBV5-1
CDR3: CASSADSSISGELFF
DNA: TGCGCCAGCAGCGCGGACTCTAGCATATCCGGGGAGCTGTTTTTT

size: few
J: TRBJ1-2
D: TRBD1
V: TRBV5-1
CDR3: CASSWGTGYGYTF
DNA: TGCGCCAGCAGCTGGGGGACAGGCTATGGCTACACCTTC

size: many
J: TRBJ1-2
D: NA
V: TRBV29-1
CDR3: CSVDPGGSSGYTF
DNA: TGCAGCGTTGATCCCGGCGGTAGCAGCGGCTACACCTTC

size: NA
J: TRBJ2-1
D: NA
V: TRBV20-1
CDR3: CSAGGPSYNEQFF
DNA: TGCAGTGCCGGAGGTCCCTCCTACAATGAGCAGTTCTTC

size: many
J: TRBJ2-3
D: NA
V: TRBV5-1
CDR3: CASSHTDTQYF
DNA: TGCGCCAGCAGCCACACAGATACGCAGTATTTT

size: NA
J: TRBJ2-3
D: NA
V: TRBV5-5
CDR3: CASSSRGRSPDTQYF
DNA: TGTGCCAGCAGTTCACGGGGCAGGAGCCCAGATACGCAGTATTTT

size: NA
J: TRBJ1-2
D: TRBD1
V: TRBV30
CDR3: CALYRQGENYGYTF
DNA: TGTGCCTTATATCGACAGGGGGAAAACTATGGCTACACCTTC

size: few
J: TRBJ2-4
D: NA
V: TRBV3-1
CDR3: CASSQSTMGIQYF
DNA: TGTGCCAGCAGCCAATCCACGATGGGCATTCAGTACTTC

size: many
J: TRBJ2-1
D: TRBD2
V: TRBV20-1
CDR3: CSASGLAGYNEQFF
DNA: TGCAGTGCTAGTGGACTAGCAGGTTACAATGAGCAGTTCTTC

size: NA
J: TRBJ2-1
D: TRBD2
V: TRBV29-1
CDR3: CSVTGTSGGRAEQFF
DNA: TGCAGCGTAACCGGGACTAGCGGGGGAAGGGCTGAGCAGTTCTTC

size: few
J: TRBJ2-1
D: NA
V: TRBV7-9
CDR3: CASSLVRSSNEQFF
DNA: TGTGCCAGCAGCTTAGTGCGGTCCTCCAATGAGCAGTTCTTC

size: few
J: TRBJ2-3
D: TRBD2
V: TRBV24-1
CDR3: CATSAQGAGNTDTQYF
DNA: TGTGCCACCAGTGCCCAAGGAGCGGGAAACACAGATACGCAGTATTTT

size: many
J: TRBJ1-1
D: NA
V: TRBV29-1
CDR3: CSAHQLITEAFF
DNA: TGCAGCGCCCACCAACTGATCACTGAAGCTTTCTTT

size: few
J: TRBJ2-3
D: NA
V: TRBV12-3/TRBV12-4
CDR3: CASSRAEGGGTQYF
DNA: TGTGCCAGCAGTCGTGCCGAGGGGGGGGGTACGCAGTATTTT

size: few
J: TRBJ2-7
D: NA
V: TRBV20-1
CDR3: CSASNPSQGEQYF
DNA: TGCAGTGCTAGTAACCCTAGCCAGGGCGAGCAGTACTTC

size: few
J: TRBJ1-5
D: NA
V: TRBV4-2
CDR3: CASSTVGEGNQPQHF
DNA: TGTGCCAGCAGCACGGTAGGGGAAGGCAATCAGCCCCAGCATTTT

size: few
J: TRBJ2-7
D: NA
V: TRBV7-9
CDR3: CASSSLGEPKYEQYF
DNA: TGTGCCAGCAGCTCCTTGGGGGAGCCAAAGTACGAGCAGTACTTC

size: NA
J: TRBJ1-2
D: NA
V: TRBV20-1
CDR3: CSASPRGVGYGYTF
DNA: TGCAGTGCTAGCCCTAGAGGGGTGGGCTATGGCTACACCTTC

size: many
J: TRBJ1-1
D: TRBD1
V: TRBV10-1
CDR3: CASSATTGSGTEAFF
DNA: TGCGCCAGCAGTGCGACGACAGGGTCTGGTACTGAAGCTTTCTTT

size: few
J: TRBJ2-7
D: NA
V: TRBV4-3
CDR3: CASSQEQGRGREQYF
DNA: TGCGCCAGCAGCCAAGAACAGGGCAGGGGTCGCGAGCAGTACTTC

size: NA
J: TRBJ2-3
D: TRBD2
V: TRBV7-2
CDR3: CASNRGGVIPDTQYF
DNA: TGTGCCAGCAACCGGGGGGGCGTCATCCCAGATACGCAGTATTTT

size: few
J: TRBJ2-5
D: TRBD1
V: TRBV7-7
CDR3: CASSSGQPQETQYF
DNA: TGTGCCAGCAGCTCGGGACAGCCTCAAGAGACCCAGTACTTC

size: NA
J: TRBJ1-1
D: TRBD1
V: TRBV20-1
CDR3: CSALQGAGSTEAFF
DNA: TGCAGTGCCCTACAGGGGGCGGGAAGCACTGAAGCTTTCTTT

size: once
J: TRBJ2-2
D: NA
V: TRBV20-1
CDR3: CSARGGNSGELFF
DNA: TGCAGTGCTAGAGGCGGGAATTCCGGGGAGCTGTTTTTT

size: NA
J: TRBJ2-2
D: TRBD1
V: TRBV5-1
CDR3: CASSSGTGTNTGELFF
DNA: TGCGCCAGCAGCTCCGGGACAGGGACGAACACCGGGGAGCTGTTTTTT

size: few
J: TRBJ2-3
D: TRBD2
V: TRBV9
CDR3: CASSGGAGVDRTTDTQYF
DNA: TGTGCCAGCAGCGGAGGGGCGGGAGTTGATCGGACCACAGATACGCAGTATTTT

size: many
J: TRBJ1-3
D: NA
V: TRBV28
CDR3: CASSLIPGNTIYF
DNA: TGTGCCAGCAGTCTAATCCCCGGAAACACCATATATTTT

size: NA
J: TRBJ2-3
D: NA
V: TRBV3-1
CDR3: CASSQAPAGSDTQYF
DNA: TGTGCCAGCAGCCAAGCCCCGGCGGGCTCAGATACGCAGTATTTT

size: once
J: TRBJ2-2
D: TRBD2
V: TRBV3-1
CDR3: CASSRPAGGSNTGELFF
DNA: TGTGCCAGCAGCCGGCCAGCGGGAGGGTCGAACACCGGGGAGCTGTTTTTT

size: few
J: TRBJ1-2
D: TRBD1
V: TRBV7-2
CDR3: CASSLVGQGGYGYTF
DNA: TGTGCCAGCAGCTTAGTGGGACAGGGAGGCTATGGCTACACCTTC

size: NA
J: TRBJ2-7
D: NA
V: TRBV28
CDR3: CASSQGDSYEQYF
DNA: TGTGCCAGCAGTCAGGGTGACTCCTACGAGCAGTACTTC

size: NA
J: TRBJ1-1
D: NA
V: TRBV12-3/TRBV12-4
CDR3: CASRDGPTNTEAFF
DNA: TGTGCCAGCAGGGACGGACCGACGAACACTGAAGCTTTCTTT

size: NA
J: TRBJ1-1
D: TRBD1
V: TRBV29-1
CDR3: CSVYRGAYTEAFF
DNA: TGCAGCGTCTACAGGGGGGCGTACACTGAAGCTTTCTTT

size: NA
J: TRBJ1-4
D: NA
V: TRBV5-1
CDR3: CASSWRGGDEKLFF
DNA: TGCGCCAGCAGCTGGAGGGGAGGGGACGAAAAACTGTTTTTT

size: NA
J: TRBJ1-2
D: NA
V: TRBV12-3/TRBV12-4
CDR3: CASSVTVSGYTF
DNA: TGTGCCAGCAGCGTGACGGTCAGTGGCTACACCTTC

size: few
J: TRBJ2-3
D: NA
V: TRBV7-2
CDR3: CASSAGLSTDTQYF
DNA: TGTGCCAGCAGCGCAGGGCTTAGCACAGATACGCAGTATTTT

size: NA
J: TRBJ1-1
D: TRBD1
V: TRBV4-2
CDR3: CASSQQGGDTEAFF
DNA: TGTGCCAGCAGCCAACAGGGGGGGGACACTGAAGCTTTCTTT

size: NA
J: TRBJ2-3
D: NA
V: TRBV5-1
CDR3: CASSLRQETDTQYF
DNA: TGCGCCAGCAGCTTGAGGCAGGAGACAGATACGCAGTATTTT

size: few
J: TRBJ1-1
D: NA
V: TRBV28
CDR3: CASSEPTGITEAFF
DNA: TGTGCCAGCAGTGAACCCACCGGGATCACTGAAGCTTTCTTT

size: few
J: TRBJ2-7
D: NA
V: TRBV7-9
CDR3: CASSFAVRGRLRHEQYF
DNA: TGTGCCAGCAGCTTTGCCGTCAGGGGACGGCTCCGGCACGAGCAGTACTTC

size: few
J: TRBJ2-3
D: TRBD1
V: TRBV20-1
CDR3: CSATDRGRIDTQYF
DNA: TGCAGTGCTACGGACAGGGGGCGCATAGATACGCAGTATTTT

size: many
J: TRBJ2-3
D: TRBD2
V: TRBV5-1
CDR3: CASSLGGLAGTDTQYF
DNA: TGTGCCAGCAGCTTGGGAGGACTAGCGGGCACAGATACGCAGTATTTT

size: NA
J: TRBJ2-3
D: TRBD1
V: TRBV28
CDR3: CASTRTGFTDTQYF
DNA: TGTGCCAGCACCCGGACAGGGTTCACAGATACGCAGTATTTT

size: NA
J: TRBJ2-2
D: TRBD1
V: TRBV7-9
CDR3: CASRLDRGLDTGELFF
DNA: TGTGCCAGCAGACTTGACAGGGGTTTAGACACCGGGGAGCTGTTTTTT

size: NA
J: TRBJ2-3
D: NA
V: TRBV6-2/TRBV6-3
CDR3: CAGRRADLKDTQYF
DNA: TGTGCCGGCAGGAGGGCCGACTTAAAAGATACGCAGTATTTT

size: many
J: TRBJ2-3
D: NA
V: TRBV12-3/TRBV12-4
CDR3: CASSLMAVSTDTQYF
DNA: TGTGCCAGCAGTTTAATGGCAGTTAGCACAGATACGCAGTATTTT

size: few
J: TRBJ2-4
D: TRBD1
V: TRBV12-3/TRBV12-4
CDR3: CASSHRGTAKNIQYF
DNA: TGTGCCAGCAGTCACAGGGGTACGGCCAAAAACATTCAGTACTTC

size: NA
J: TRBJ2-1
D: NA
V: TRBV2
CDR3: CASSDVRGEQFF
DNA: TGTGCCAGCAGTGATGTACGAGGTGAGCAGTTCTTC

size: many
J: TRBJ1-2
D: NA
V: TRBV20-1
CDR3: CSAPSVTANYGYTF
DNA: TGCAGTGCTCCCTCAGTAACCGCTAACTATGGCTACACCTTC

size: NA
J: TRBJ2-3
D: NA
V: TRBV7-2
CDR3: CASSWGRRGTDTQYF
DNA: TGTGCCAGCAGCTGGGGGCGTAGGGGCACAGATACGCAGTATTTT

size: NA
J: TRBJ2-3
D: TRBD2
V: TRBV3-1
CDR3: CASSQDRTKPRGRSSTDTQYF
DNA: TGTGCCAGCAGCCAAGATAGGACTAAACCGCGGGGGAGGTCTAGCACAGATACGCAGTATTTT

size: few
J: TRBJ2-1
D: TRBD1
V: TRBV6-2/TRBV6-3
CDR3: CASSTDRGLVNEQFF
DNA: TGTGCCAGCAGTACCGACAGGGGGCTTGTGAATGAGCAGTTCTTC

size: few
J: TRBJ1-1
D: NA
V: TRBV20-1
CDR3: CSARSGAMNTEAFF
DNA: TGCAGTGCTAGATCCGGGGCCATGAACACTGAAGCTTTCTTT

size: many
J: TRBJ2-4
D: NA
V: TRBV12-3/TRBV12-4
CDR3: CASSFEGRAKNIQYF
DNA: TGTGCCAGCAGTTTTGAGGGTAGAGCCAAAAACATTCAGTACTTC

size: many
J: TRBJ2-3
D: TRBD1
V: TRBV7-9
CDR3: CASSTGADTQYF
DNA: TGTGCCAGCTCCACAGGGGCAGATACGCAGTATTTT

size: few
J: TRBJ2-3
D: NA
V: TRBV27
CDR3: CASSEQGTRTDTQYF
DNA: TGTGCCAGCAGTGAACAGGGTACACGAACAGATACGCAGTATTTT

size: many
J: TRBJ1-2
D: NA
V: TRBV5-5
CDR3: CASSLGPDYGYTF
DNA: TGTGCCAGCAGCTTGGGGCCAGACTATGGCTACACCTTC

size: NA
J: TRBJ2-7
D: TRBD1
V: TRBV12-3/TRBV12-4
CDR3: CASSQDRLSEQYF
DNA: TGTGCCAGCAGTCAGGACAGGCTTAGCGAGCAGTACTTC

size: few
J: TRBJ2-2
D: TRBD2
V: TRBV29-1
CDR3: CSVEGGRGTGELFF
DNA: TGCAGCGTTGAGGGCGGGAGAGGAACCGGGGAGCTGTTTTTT

size: many
J: TRBJ2-1
D: NA
V: TRBV24-1
CDR3: CATSDPGRRGYNEQFF
DNA: TGTGCCACCAGTGATCCCGGGAGGAGGGGGTACAATGAGCAGTTCTTC